This TCR beta chain was sequenced during a study of blood T cells in healthy people across ages. Trimming took 5 bases from V and 1 from J, leaving 13 bases between them. Looked up from germline, CDR1 is LGHNA and CDR2 is YSLEER. CDR3 length: 15 residues. Together with a sample-barcoded 5' primer, a J-beta primer mix was included in a second PCR lasting about 7 to 11 cycles. Each cDNA molecule, via a template-switch adaptor with 12 random nucleotides, was tagged. TCRdb passed the 5' RACE reads through MiXCR, listing each CDR3 protein once. The profile covers hundreds of thousands of distinct CDR3 sequences, with roughly 49% appearing a single time and roughly a third taken by the ten largest.

The source material was blood. This sequence joins TRBV4-3 and TRBJ2-3; perhaps TRBD2 as D (7 bases). This clonotype was obtained from a woman aged 60-75 years in good health. For the CDR3, the DNA is TGCGCCAGCAGCAAGGGGGGGAGGGGCACAGATACGCAGTATTTT. It translates to CASSKGGRGTDTQYF.